These 26 T cell receptor beta chains were all obtained from the same sample, sequenced in a study of T cells after yellow fever vaccination. TCRdb redid the calling of the 5' RACE reads with MiXCR, one entry per CDR3 protein. The repertoire includes about 340,000 distinct CDR3 sequences, roughly 8.7% of them detected once, and roughly 17% sits in the top ten. The sample was PBMCs, taken on the day of the first yellow fever vaccination. Receptors were obtained from a man between 18 and 35 years old who received the YFV17D yellow fever vaccine.

The chain joins TRBV5-1 to TRBJ2-2; D gene ambiguous. The CDR3 has 15 residues. CDR1 and CDR2 from the germline V gene are SGHRS and YFSETQ. Trimming shortened V by 0 bases and J by 4 bases, and 10 bases separated the two germline ends. The CDR3 DNA sequence: TGCGCCAGCAGCTTGGAGCTAGGCGGCACCGGGGAGCTGTTTTTT. As protein: CASSLELGGTGELFF.

Ten or more counts support this clonotype. The chain joins TRBV5-1 to TRBJ1-3, with TRBD1 as a possible D gene (6 bases). Germline assignment: CDR1 SGHRS and CDR2 YFSETQ. The V end lost 4 bases, the J end lost 1 base, and 12 bases lay between the germline ends. The CDR3 is 15 residues long. The CDR3 DNA reads as TGCGCCAGCAGCACCTACACAGGGTCTGGAAACACCATATATTTT. It codes for CASSTYTGSGNTIYF.

This clonotype was observed a few times. V is TRBV20-1 and J is TRBJ2-7; 15 bases align to TRBD2. V was clipped by 5 bases and J by 3 bases; unmatched bases: 2. Germline V gene lookup returns CDR1 DFQATT and CDR2 SNEGSKA (reference sequence). This CDR3 is 14 amino acids long. CDR3 coding DNA: TGCAGTGCTCCGGGACTAGCGGGGGGCTACGAGCAGTACGTC. It is translated as CSAPGLAGGYEQYV.

Comments on this clonotype: This sequence may be a read error, since a much larger clone differs from it by one base. This chain joins TRBV7-2 and TRBJ1-2, with 7 bases matching TRBD1. V lost 5 bases and J lost 7; bases outside the gene matches: 10. CDR1 and CDR2 (germline): SGHTA, FQGNSA. The CDR3 contains 14 residues. For the CDR3, the DNA is TGTGCCAGCAGCCTGAGACAGGGACCGAGTGGCTACACCTTC. It yields the protein CASSLRQGPSGYTF.

This clonotype was counted a few times. The chain joins TRBV6-5 to TRBJ2-5; D is perhaps TRBD2 (7 bases). The length of the CDR3 is 15 residues. In germline, CDR1 is MNHEY, CDR2 SVGAGI. V was cut by 2 bases and J by 2 bases, with 12 bases left in between. Here the CDR3 DNA reads TGTGCCAGCAGTTACGGGGGGGCCCATCAAGAGACCCAGTACTTC. Amino acids: CASSYGGAHQETQYF.

This clonotype occurred many times. The chain employs TRBV28 and TRBJ2-5, with a tentative D call TRBD1 (5 bases). This CDR3 region has 16 residues. The germline V and J ends were trimmed by 2 bases and 2 bases, with 15 bases remaining between them. CDR1 and CDR2 from the germline V gene are MDHEN and SYDVKM. The CDR3 loop reads CASSLPSPGNQETQYF. In DNA, the CDR3 is TGTGCCAGCAGTTTACCCTCGCCAGGGAATCAAGAGACCCAGTACTTC.

This clonotype was detected many times. The chain employs TRBV20-1 and TRBJ2-1; 9 bases line up with TRBD2. This CDR3 has 15 residues. From germline, CDR1 is DFQATT and CDR2 SNEGSKA (reference sequence). J was trimmed by 3 bases and V by 1 base; bases with no gene match: 4. The CDR3 DNA is TGCAGTGCTAGAGGTAGCGGGGGAGGCTACAATGAGCAGTTCTTC. This codes for CSARGSGGGYNEQFF.

V gene TRBV30 combines with J gene TRBJ2-3, with D possibly matching TRBD2 (5 bases). Germline lookup yields CDR1 GTSNPN and CDR2 SVGIG (reference sequence). The CDR3 length is 12 residues. V was trimmed by 5 bases and J by 6 bases, leaving 12 bases between them. CDR3 in DNA: TGTGCCTGGGAACGGGAACTCGATACGCAGTATTTT. Its translation is CAWERELDTQYF.

The rearrangement joins TRBV5-4 to TRBJ2-7; 8 nucleotides match TRBD1. The CDR3 contains 15 residues. Per the germline V gene, CDR1 is SGHNT and CDR2 is YYREEE (reference sequence). Trimming took 4 bases from V and 2 from J; bases not matched to a gene: 8. The CDR3 here is CASSVDRGIPYEQYV. In nucleotides, the CDR3 is TGTGCCAGCAGCGTAGACAGGGGAATCCCCTACGAGCAGTACGTC.

Only a few counts were recorded for this clonotype. The chain recombines TRBV29-1 with TRBJ2-3, with 8 bases that match TRBD1. The CDR3 extends over 13 amino acids. CDR1 and CDR2 from the germline V gene are SQVTM and ANQGSEA. The junction had 2 bases not matched to a gene; V was cut back by 3 bases and J by 3 bases. This chain's CDR3 is CSVDRTGTDTQYF. Here the CDR3 DNA reads TGCAGCGTTGATCGGACAGGGACAGATACGCAGTATTTT.

This clonotype was observed a handful of times. CDR3 nucleotide sequence: TGCAGTGCTAGAAACCCCGCGGAAGGGGTCCAAGAGACCCAGTACTTC. Translation gives CSARNPAEGVQETQYF. The chain links TRBV20-1 to TRBJ2-5, with a possible D match to TRBD1 (5 bases). Germline assignment: CDR1 DFQATT and CDR2 SNEGSKA (reference sequence). The CDR3 is 16 amino acids. Between the trimmed V and J ends, which lost 2 bases and 1 base, there was a span of 17 bases.

The chain couples TRBV20-1 to TRBJ2-7; 7 bases agree with TRBD1. The CDR3 has 14 amino acids. The V gene's germline CDR1 is DFQATT and CDR2 SNEGSKA (reference sequence). After removal of 4 bases from V and 2 bases from J, the junction contained 8 bases not matched to a gene. The CDR3: CSATRTGDTYEQYV. CDR3 coding DNA: TGCAGTGCTACTCGGACAGGCGACACCTACGAGCAGTACGTC.

In this sample, this clonotype turned up a few times. J is TRBJ1-2 and V is TRBV12-3 or TRBV12-4; D is perhaps TRBD1 (5 bases). The CDR3 runs to 14 residues. Trimming took off 3 bases at V and 4 bases at J, with 12 bases between the two ends. The CDR3, as DNA: TGTGCCAGCAGTTTTTCGCAGGGCCCCTATGGCTACACCTTC. Translated, it gives CASSFSQGPYGYTF.

Notes on this clonotype: A much larger clone is a single base away; this may be a read error. The V gene is TRBV12-3 or TRBV12-4, the J gene TRBJ1-1; D may be TRBD1 (5 bases). The CDR3 totals 14 residues. CDR3 sequence: CASSWRGRGTEALF. CDR3 DNA sequence: TGTGCCAGCAGTTGGAGGGGTAGGGGCACTGAAGCTCTCTTT.

This rearrangement joins TRBV20-1 to TRBJ1-1; no clear D gene. The CDR3 spans 12 residues. The germline CDR1 and CDR2 sequences are DFQATT and SNEGSKA (reference sequence). Trimming took 6 bases from V and 0 from J, leaving 8 bases between them. This CDR3 is CSASRMNTEAFF. The CDR3 nucleotides read TGCAGTGCCAGTCGGATGAACACTGAAGCTTTCTTT.

The V and J genes are TRBV6-1 and TRBJ2-3, with 7 bases aligning to TRBD2. J lost 3 bases, V lost 5 bases, and 11 bases had no gene match. CDR1 is MNHNS, CDR2 SASEGT, per germline. The CDR3 totals 16 residues. The CDR3 loop reads CASSNQMAGETDTQYF. The CDR3 DNA sequence: TGTGCCAGCAGTAATCAAATGGCGGGGGAGACAGATACGCAGTATTTT.

This clonotype was observed a handful of times. The chain employs TRBV7-2 and TRBJ2-1, with D possibly being TRBD1 or TRBD2 (5 bases each). Per germline, CDR1 SGHTA and CDR2 FQGNSA. V lost 5 bases and J lost 6, with 17 bases in between. CDR3 length: 15 residues. CDR3 DNA sequence: TGTGCCAGCAGCATAGGGACCACCCCCGGCAATGAGCAGTTCTTC. It translates to CASSIGTTPGNEQFF.

V usage is TRBV7-2 and J usage is TRBJ2-5, with TRBD2 as a possible D gene (6 bases). Trimming took 1 base from V and 3 from J, leaving 12 bases between them. Per germline, CDR1 SGHTA and CDR2 FQGNSA. The CDR3 has 15 amino acids. The CDR3 is CASSLGGGTKETQYF. The CDR3 DNA follows: TGTGCCAGCAGCTTAGGAGGAGGGACCAAAGAGACCCAGTACTTC.

The chain recombines TRBV3-1 with TRBJ2-7; the match to TRBD2 covers 11 bases. The germline V gene encodes CDR1 LGHDT and CDR2 YNNKEL (reference sequence). CDR3 length: 15 amino acids. V was pared by 5 bases and J by 0 bases, with 3 bases of the junction left unmatched. In DNA, the CDR3 is TGTGCCAGCAGCACCGGGACTAGCGGCTCCTACGAGCAGTACTTC. The encoded protein is CASSTGTSGSYEQYF.

This clonotype has a handful of counts. This sequence joins TRBV4-3 and TRBJ2-3, with a tentative D call TRBD1 (6 bases). In germline, CDR1 is LGHNA, CDR2 YSLEER. V gave up 1 base and J gave up 3 bases, with 11 bases separating them. CDR3 length equals 15 residues. Written as DNA, the CDR3 is TGCGCCAGCAGCCAAGTTTTAAGGGGGACAGATACGCAGTATTTT. Translation: CASSQVLRGTDTQYF.

This clonotype has only a few counts. Germline is not matched at one junction end, which may reflect a read error. The rearrangement uses TRBV7-7 and TRBJ2-1; no clear D gene. Germline CDR1 reads SSHAT; CDR2 reads FNYEAQ (reference sequence). CDR3 length equals 13 residues. In DNA, the CDR3 is TGTGCTAGCAGCTTAGCATCTGGTGACGAGCAGTTCTTC. This sequence encodes CASSLASGDEQFF.

The table lists this clonotype with a few counts. The chain uses TRBV7-6 and TRBJ2-3; D is unclear. With 3 bases removed from V and 6 bases from J, the gap between germline ends came to 13 bases. Germline V gene sequence: CDR1 SGHVS, CDR2 FNYEAQ. The CDR3 covers 14 residues. CDR3 sequence reads: CASSFNDKHDTQYF. The CDR3 coding sequence is TGTGCCAGCAGCTTTAACGACAAGCACGATACGCAGTATTTT. Full variable domain (outside the CDR3, taken from reference TRBV7-6 and TRBJ2-3): GAGVSQSPRYKVTKRGQDVALRCDPISGHVSLYWYRQALGQGPEFLTYFNYEAQQDKSGLPNDRFSAERPEGSISTLTIQRTEQRDSAMYRCASSFNDKHDTQYFGPGTRLTVL.

The rearrangement links TRBV6-4 to TRBJ2-3, with 8 bases lining up with TRBD1. Trimming at V came to 4 bases and at J to 1 base, leaving 4 bases not matched to a gene. This CDR3 comprises 15 residues. CDR1 MRHNA and CDR2 SNTAGT come from the germline V gene. The chain's CDR3 is CASSVIQGGTDTQYF. CDR3 sequence (DNA): TGTGCCAGCAGTGTTATACAGGGGGGCACAGATACGCAGTATTTT.

The J gene is TRBJ2-7, the V gene TRBV18; tentative D call: TRBD2 (5 bases). There are 14 residues in the CDR3. V dropped 3 bases and J dropped 1 base, with 10 bases sitting between them. Germline lookup yields CDR1 KGHSH and CDR2 LQKENI. CDR3 protein: CASSPRSGSYEQYV. For the CDR3, the DNA is TGTGCCAGCTCACCGAGATCGGGGTCCTACGAGCAGTACGTC.

This clonotype was picked up a small number of times. J is TRBJ2-3 and V is TRBV29-1; D is perhaps TRBD1 or TRBD2 (5 bases each). The CDR3 is 16 residues long. V was trimmed by 1 base and J by 2 bases, leaving 16 bases between them. The germline gives CDR1 SQVTM, CDR2 ANQGSEA. The CDR3 sequence: CSVEATRRGPTDTQYF. CDR3 bases: TGCAGCGTTGAAGCCACGCGTCGGGGACCCACAGATACGCAGTATTTT.

This clonotype appeared a few times. The J gene is TRBJ1-2, the V gene TRBV13, with D perhaps TRBD1 (5 bases). Trimming shortened V by 3 bases and J by 4 bases, and 12 bases separated the two germline ends. The CDR3 runs 14 residues. CDR1 PRHDT and CDR2 FYEKMQ come from the germline V gene (reference sequence). CDR3 DNA: TGTGCCAGCAGCTTGGCTCGGGGGTCCTATGGCTACACCTTC. Translation gives CASSLARGSYGYTF.